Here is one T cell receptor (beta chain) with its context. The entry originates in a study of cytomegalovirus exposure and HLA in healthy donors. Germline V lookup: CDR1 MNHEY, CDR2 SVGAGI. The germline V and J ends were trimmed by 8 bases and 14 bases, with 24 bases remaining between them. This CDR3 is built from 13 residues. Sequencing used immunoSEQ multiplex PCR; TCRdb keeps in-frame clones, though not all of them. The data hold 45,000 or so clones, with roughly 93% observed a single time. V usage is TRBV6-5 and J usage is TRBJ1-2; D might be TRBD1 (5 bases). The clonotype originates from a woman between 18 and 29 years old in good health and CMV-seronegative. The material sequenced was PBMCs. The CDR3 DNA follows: TGTGCCAGCCTCCCTTCGGGGGAAGTCTTTGGTACCTTC. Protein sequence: CASLPSGEVFGTF.